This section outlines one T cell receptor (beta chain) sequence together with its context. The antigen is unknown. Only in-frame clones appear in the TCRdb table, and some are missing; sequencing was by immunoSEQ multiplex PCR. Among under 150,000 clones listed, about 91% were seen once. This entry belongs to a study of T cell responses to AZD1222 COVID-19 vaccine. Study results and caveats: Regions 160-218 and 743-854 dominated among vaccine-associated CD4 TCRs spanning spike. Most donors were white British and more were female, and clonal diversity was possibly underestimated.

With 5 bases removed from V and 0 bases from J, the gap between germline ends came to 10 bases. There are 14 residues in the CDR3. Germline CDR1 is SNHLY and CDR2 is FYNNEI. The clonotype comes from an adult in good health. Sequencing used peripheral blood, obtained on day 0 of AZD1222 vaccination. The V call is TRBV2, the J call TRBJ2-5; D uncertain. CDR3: CASSLQQYQETQYF. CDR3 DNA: TGTGCCAGCAGTTTGCAACAGTACCAAGAGACCCAGTACTTC. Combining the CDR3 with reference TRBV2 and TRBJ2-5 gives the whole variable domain EPEVTQTPSHQVTQMGQEVILRCVPISNHLYFYWYRQILGQKVEFLVSFYNNEISEKSEIFDDQFSVERPDGSNFTLKIRSTKLEDSAMYFCASSLQQYQETQYFGPGTRLLVL.